The rows below give T cell receptor beta chains drawn from one sample of a study of early T cells in non-severe SARS-CoV-2 infection. TCRdb re-called the 5' RACE reads with MiXCR, one entry per CDR3 protein. This sample has 59,000 or so distinct CDR3 sequences, with around 13% found just once. The sequences come from whole blood, collected at baseline. These receptors all stem from an adult who was a healthcare worker with PCR-confirmed SARS-CoV-2 infection or an uninfected control (not recorded which). Each CDR3 is given with its conserved first and last residue. The order of the fields is clone size, J gene, D gene, V gene, CDR3 DNA, CDR3 protein. D genes are given only for firm matches. Clone size, where shown, is once, few, many, or a class for clones that have expanded.

size: many
J: TRBJ2-5
D: NA
V: TRBV5-4
DNA: TGTGCCAGCAGCCCGTACCAAGAGACCCAGTACTTC
CDR3: CASSPYQETQYF

size: NA
J: TRBJ2-7
D: TRBD1
V: TRBV20-1
DNA: TGCAGTGCTAGAGATAGAACAGGGGGTGTCTACGAGCAGTACTTC
CDR3: CSARDRTGGVYEQYF

size: few
J: TRBJ2-2
D: TRBD2
V: TRBV13
DNA: TGTGCCAGCAGCTTCAGAGCGGGACACACCGGGGAGCTGTTTTTT
CDR3: CASSFRAGHTGELFF

size: few
J: TRBJ1-2
D: NA
V: TRBV10-2
DNA: TGCGCCAGCAGTGAGGGTGCCGGGCCGGGCTACACCTTC
CDR3: CASSEGAGPGYTF

size: few
J: TRBJ2-7
D: TRBD2
V: TRBV9
DNA: TGTGCCAGCAGCGTAGGAGGGAGGGCCGACTACGAGCAGTACTTC
CDR3: CASSVGGRADYEQYF

size: many
J: TRBJ1-5
D: NA
V: TRBV29-1
DNA: TGCAGCGTTGATACGGGTGGGCGGACGCATTTT
CDR3: CSVDTGGRTHF

size: NA
J: TRBJ2-7
D: TRBD1
V: TRBV27
DNA: TGTGCCAGCTCAGTCCTCGGGACAGCCAACCCCTACGAGCAGTACTTC
CDR3: CASSVLGTANPYEQYF

size: many
J: TRBJ2-1
D: NA
V: TRBV6-1
DNA: TGTGCCAGCAGTGAAGGAGAGGATTACAATGAGCAGTTCTTC
CDR3: CASSEGEDYNEQFF

size: many
J: TRBJ2-5
D: NA
V: TRBV7-9
DNA: TGTGCCAGCAGCTTAGCCCTGGCAGAACAAGAGACCCAGTACTTC
CDR3: CASSLALAEQETQYF

size: NA
J: TRBJ2-7
D: TRBD2
V: TRBV5-6
DNA: TGTGCCAGCAGCTTGCCGGGGGGGGCCGAGCAGTACTTC
CDR3: CASSLPGGAEQYF

size: few
J: TRBJ2-2
D: TRBD1
V: TRBV29-1
DNA: TGCAGCCTGCGACAGGGGGCTACCGGGGAGCTGTTTTTT
CDR3: CSLRQGATGELFF

size: NA
J: TRBJ2-1
D: TRBD2
V: TRBV29-1
DNA: TGCAGCGTTGAAGTAATACCTAGCGGGGGTTACAATGAGCAGTTCTTC
CDR3: CSVEVIPSGGYNEQFF

size: NA
J: TRBJ2-7
D: TRBD1
V: TRBV30
DNA: TGTGCCTGGAGACTCCCGGACAGGTTAGACTACGAGCAGTACTTC
CDR3: CAWRLPDRLDYEQYF

size: few
J: TRBJ2-7
D: NA
V: TRBV24-1
DNA: TGTGCCACCAGTGACGACAGAAGCTACGAGCAGTACTTC
CDR3: CATSDDRSYEQYF

size: few
J: TRBJ1-2
D: NA
V: TRBV13
DNA: TGTGCCAGCAGCTTAGAGGGAACTAAGTCCTTC
CDR3: CASSLEGTKSF

size: few
J: TRBJ2-1
D: TRBD2
V: TRBV11-2
DNA: TGTGCCAGCAGCTTAGGCGGGACTAGCGGGGACAATGAGCAGTTCTTC
CDR3: CASSLGGTSGDNEQFF

size: many
J: TRBJ2-7
D: NA
V: TRBV7-2
DNA: TGTGCCAGCAGCTCCGTCTTCCACGAGCAGTACTTC
CDR3: CASSSVFHEQYF

size: many
J: TRBJ1-6
D: TRBD1
V: TRBV12-3/TRBV12-4
DNA: TGTGCCAGCAGTTCCGAGACAGGGGTAGGTTCACCCCTCCACTTT
CDR3: CASSSETGVGSPLHF

size: NA
J: TRBJ1-1
D: NA
V: TRBV13
DNA: TGTGCCAGCAGCTTAGGAACGGGGACTGAAGCTTTCTTT
CDR3: CASSLGTGTEAFF

size: NA
J: TRBJ2-1
D: NA
V: TRBV11-2
DNA: TGTGCCAGCAGCTCAGAAGACTGGCCACTAAGCTCCTGCAATGAGCAGTTCTTC
CDR3: CASSSEDWPLSSCNEQFF

size: NA
J: TRBJ2-7
D: NA
V: TRBV20-1
DNA: TGCAGTGCGGTTACCTTAGGCGAGCAGTACTTC
CDR3: CSAVTLGEQYF

size: few
J: TRBJ2-1
D: TRBD2
V: TRBV12-3/TRBV12-4
DNA: TGTGCCAGCAGCCCGGGACTAGCGGGAGGCAAACACAATGAGCAGTTCTTC
CDR3: CASSPGLAGGKHNEQFF

size: NA
J: TRBJ2-5
D: TRBD1
V: TRBV5-5
DNA: TGTGCCAGCAGCTTGATCGACAGGGATCAAGAGACCCAGTACTTC
CDR3: CASSLIDRDQETQYF

size: NA
J: TRBJ1-1
D: NA
V: TRBV7-2
DNA: TGTGCCAGCAGCCCGAGCGGGACTGGGGCAGGTTTCTTT
CDR3: CASSPSGTGAGFF

size: few
J: TRBJ2-3
D: NA
V: TRBV4-3
DNA: TGCGCCAGCAGCCAAGATGGGGCGGGGGCTTCAGATACGCAGTATTTT
CDR3: CASSQDGAGASDTQYF

size: few
J: TRBJ2-5
D: NA
V: TRBV6-5
DNA: TGTGCCAGCAGCCACCCGGGATCCCAAGAGACCCAGTACTTC
CDR3: CASSHPGSQETQYF

size: few
J: TRBJ1-1
D: NA
V: TRBV20-1
DNA: TGCAGTGCTAGAGAAGGGGGGACTGAAGCTTTCTTT
CDR3: CSAREGGTEAFF

size: NA
J: TRBJ2-5
D: TRBD2
V: TRBV5-1
DNA: TGCGCCAGCAGCTTGGGTGCGGGGGGAATAGAGACCCAGTACTTC
CDR3: CASSLGAGGIETQYF

size: NA
J: TRBJ2-2
D: NA
V: TRBV5-4
DNA: TGTGCCAGCAGCTCGGACACCGGGGAGCTGTTTTTT
CDR3: CASSSDTGELFF

size: many
J: TRBJ2-1
D: NA
V: TRBV29-1
DNA: TGCAGCACCGCGGGGGCCCTTTACAATGAGCAGTTCTTC
CDR3: CSTAGALYNEQFF

size: few
J: TRBJ2-1
D: TRBD2
V: TRBV29-1
DNA: TGCAGCGCAAAGGGAGCGGGAGGCTACAATGAGCAGTTCTTC
CDR3: CSAKGAGGYNEQFF

size: NA
J: TRBJ2-7
D: NA
V: TRBV28
DNA: TGTGCCAGCAGTTTACCCGAACACGGACAAGGCTCCTACGAGCAGTACTTC
CDR3: CASSLPEHGQGSYEQYF

size: many
J: TRBJ1-1
D: NA
V: TRBV7-2
DNA: TGTGCCAGCAGCTTAGCGGCCGTGAACACTGAAGCTTTCTTT
CDR3: CASSLAAVNTEAFF

size: many
J: TRBJ2-1
D: TRBD1
V: TRBV27
DNA: TGTGCCAGCAGTTTGCAACAGGGGGTGCATGAGCAGTTCTTC
CDR3: CASSLQQGVHEQFF

size: few
J: TRBJ1-2
D: NA
V: TRBV6-6
DNA: TGTGCCAGCAGCGGACAGTCCTATGGCTACACCTTC
CDR3: CASSGQSYGYTF

size: NA
J: TRBJ2-7
D: NA
V: TRBV28
DNA: TGTGCCAGCAGCTCACGGTCCTACGAGCAGTACTTC
CDR3: CASSSRSYEQYF

size: many
J: TRBJ1-6
D: TRBD1
V: TRBV12-3/TRBV12-4
DNA: TGTGCCAGCAGTTTGGGAGGGACAGGGTCTTCACCCCTCCACTTT
CDR3: CASSLGGTGSSPLHF

size: few
J: TRBJ2-7
D: TRBD2
V: TRBV9
DNA: TGTGCCAGCAGTTCCTTTAGCGGGGCCTCCTACGAGCAGTACTTC
CDR3: CASSSFSGASYEQYF

size: few
J: TRBJ2-3
D: NA
V: TRBV24-1
DNA: TGTGCCACCAGTGACGTACCGGGGCGCCCCACAGATACGCAGTATTTT
CDR3: CATSDVPGRPTDTQYF

size: many
J: TRBJ2-5
D: NA
V: TRBV20-1
DNA: TGCAGTGTCCCCGGGCGGACCCAAGAGACCCAGTACTTC
CDR3: CSVPGRTQETQYF

size: NA
J: TRBJ1-5
D: NA
V: TRBV10-2
DNA: TGCGCCAGCAGTGGGCCAGAGGTGGGCAATCAGCCCCAGCATTTT
CDR3: CASSGPEVGNQPQHF

size: few
J: TRBJ2-3
D: NA
V: TRBV6-5
DNA: TGTGCCAGCAAAACGGGGCTCCGGGATACGCAGTATTTT
CDR3: CASKTGLRDTQYF

size: NA
J: TRBJ1-4
D: NA
V: TRBV30
DNA: TGTGCCTGGAGTGTCTGGGGCAGCCTAGTTGAAAAACTGTTTTTT
CDR3: CAWSVWGSLVEKLFF

size: many
J: TRBJ2-7
D: NA
V: TRBV6-1
DNA: TGTGCCAGCAGTGAAGTTCTGGGTAGCTCCTACGAGCAGTACTTC
CDR3: CASSEVLGSSYEQYF

size: few
J: TRBJ2-1
D: NA
V: TRBV7-9
DNA: TGTGCCAGCAGCTTAGTGCTTACTACAAATGAGCAGTTCTTC
CDR3: CASSLVLTTNEQFF

size: few
J: TRBJ2-7
D: TRBD1
V: TRBV12-3/TRBV12-4
DNA: TGTGCCAGCAGTCTACGGACAGGGGGAGGGTACGAGCAGTACTTC
CDR3: CASSLRTGGGYEQYF

size: once
J: TRBJ1-6
D: TRBD1
V: TRBV3-1
DNA: TGTGCCAGCTCGGGACAGAATAATTCACCCCTCCACTTT
CDR3: CASSGQNNSPLHF

size: NA
J: TRBJ1-5
D: NA
V: TRBV20-1
DNA: TGCAGTGCAATATCACACGAAAATCAGCCCCAGCATTTT
CDR3: CSAISHENQPQHF

size: NA
J: TRBJ1-5
D: NA
V: TRBV7-9
DNA: TGTGCCAGCAGCTTAGGAAGAGTTGGGGATCAGCCCCAGCATTTT
CDR3: CASSLGRVGDQPQHF

size: many
J: TRBJ2-1
D: NA
V: TRBV6-5
DNA: TGTGCCAGCAGTTACTCAGGGCTAGGCTCCTACAATGAGCAGTTCTTC
CDR3: CASSYSGLGSYNEQFF

size: few
J: TRBJ2-3
D: NA
V: TRBV24-1
DNA: TGTGCCACCAGTCCGAGACAGAGCACAGATACGCAGTATTTT
CDR3: CATSPRQSTDTQYF

size: many
J: TRBJ2-2
D: NA
V: TRBV7-6
DNA: TGTGCCAGCAGCACTTCTTCGAACACCGGGGAGCTGTTTTTT
CDR3: CASSTSSNTGELFF

size: NA
J: TRBJ1-2
D: TRBD1
V: TRBV27
DNA: TGTGCCAGCAGACAGGGGCGCTATGGCTACACCTTC
CDR3: CASRQGRYGYTF

size: NA
J: TRBJ1-1
D: NA
V: TRBV7-6
DNA: TGTGCCAGCAGCTTAGCGCCGCTCACGGGGGTTACTGAAGCTTTCTTT
CDR3: CASSLAPLTGVTEAFF